The 15 T cell receptor beta chains below come from one sample, sequenced in a study of technical replicates of blood from a few donors. The method was immunoSEQ multiplex PCR; TCRdb's version includes in-frame clones alone and lacks a portion of them. Here the sample spans about 83,000 clones, roughly 92% being singletons. Material: T cells isolated from PBMCs. These receptor sequences come from a human donor in good health.

V is TRBV5-4 and J is TRBJ1-2, with D possibly being TRBD1 (6 bases). The CDR3 is made up of 16 amino acids. Germline V gives CDR1 SGHNT, CDR2 YYREEE (reference sequence). V lost 5 bases and J lost 3, with 20 bases in between. The chain's CDR3 is CASSSQGIQGYYGYTF. CDR3 coding DNA: TGTGCCAGCAGTTCCCAGGGCATACAGGGATACTATGGCTACACCTTC.

DNA of the CDR3: TGCAGCGTTGAAGTCGGGGACTACTCCTACGAGCAGTACTTC. It yields the protein CSVEVGDYSYEQYF. The gene calls are TRBV29-1 and TRBJ2-7, with 7 bases fitting TRBD2. The J segment lost 0 bases and the V segment lost 1 base, leaving 3 bases of the junction unmatched. The V gene's germline CDR1 is SQVTM and CDR2 ANQGSEA. The CDR3 has 14 amino acids.

The chain has TRBV9 and TRBJ1-1; 8 bases agree with TRBD1. CDR3 length equals 13 residues. Germline V gene lookup returns CDR1 SGDLS and CDR2 YYNGEE. V gave up 5 bases and J gave up 7 bases; unmatched junction bases: 7. The CDR3 DNA sequence: TGTGCCAGCAGTCGACAGGGGCGTGATGAAGCTTTCTTT. This sequence encodes CASSRQGRDEAFF. Full variable domain (remainder filled in from reference TRBV9 and TRBJ1-1): DSGVTQTPKHLITATGQRVTLRCSPRSGDLSVYWYQQSLDQGLQFLIQYYNGEERAKGNILERFSAQQFPDLHSELNLSSLELGDSALYFCASSRQGRDEAFFGQGTRLTVV.

The J gene is TRBJ1-2, the V gene TRBV2, with 7 nucleotides matching TRBD1. The CDR3 runs 13 residues. V was clipped by 6 bases and J by 4 bases; unmatched bases: 5. Germline loops: CDR1 SNHLY, CDR2 FYNNEI. CDR3 nucleotides: TGTGCCAGCAGGATGGGACAGTCCTATGGCTACACCTTC. Protein: CASRMGQSYGYTF.

The chain links TRBV5-4 to TRBJ2-7; 7 bases map to TRBD1. CDR1 and CDR2 from the germline V gene are SGHNT and YYREEE (reference sequence). V was pared by 0 bases and J by 0 bases, with 3 bases of the junction left unmatched. The CDR3 loop spans 15 amino acids. The DNA of the CDR3 is TGTGCCAGCAGCTTGGGGGGGACAGTCTCCTACGAGCAGTACTTC. Residues: CASSLGGTVSYEQYF.

The chain is built from TRBV7-9 and TRBJ2-7; possibly TRBD2 for D (5 bases). Trimming took 4 bases from V and 0 from J, leaving 16 bases between them. The CDR3 extends over 16 amino acids. CDR1 is SEHNR, CDR2 FQNEAQ, per germline (reference sequence). The CDR3 DNA is TGTGCCAGCAGCTCCCCGGACTCTGAATACTCCTACGAGCAGTACTTC. Translating gives CASSSPDSEYSYEQYF.

The chain employs TRBV19 and TRBJ1-3; D unclear. The CDR3 length is 17 residues. Trimming took 1 base from V and 0 from J, leaving 13 bases between them. The germline CDR1 and CDR2 sequences are LNHDA and SQIVND (reference sequence). CDR3 coding DNA: TGTGCCAGTAGTATAGGGCCCGGGAGAGTCTCTGGAAACACCATATATTTT. Translation gives CASSIGPGRVSGNTIYF.

A single count supports this clone. The J gene is TRBJ2-1, the V gene TRBV6-5, with a possible D match to TRBD1 (5 bases). This CDR3 region has 15 residues. V gave up 5 bases and J gave up 4 bases, with 15 bases separating them. Germline CDR1 reads MNHEY; CDR2 reads SVGAGI. In DNA form, the CDR3 reads TGTGCCAGCAGTCCCGACAGAGCCAATTACAATGAGCAGTTCTTC. Translating it yields CASSPDRANYNEQFF.

This clone showed up just once. The chain joins TRBV30 to TRBJ1-5, with a tentative D call TRBD1 (6 bases). The CDR3 runs 13 residues. Germline CDR1 GTSNPN, CDR2 SVGIG (reference sequence). Deletions cut 1 base from V and 6 bases from J, with 10 bases between. CDR3 amino acids: CAWSAGDSQPQHF. For the CDR3, the DNA is TGTGCCTGGAGTGCAGGGGATAGTCAGCCCCAGCATTTT.

V and J are TRBV6-1 and TRBJ2-7, with unresolved D. CDR3 length: 13 amino acids. Trimming left V 4 bases short and J 1 base short, with 8 bases between. From germline, CDR1 is MNHNS and CDR2 SASEGT. CDR3 DNA sequence: TGTGCCAGCAGTGTCCAAACTTCCTACGAGCAGTACTTC. Translated: CASSVQTSYEQYF.

The chain uses TRBV28 and TRBJ1-1, with 7 bases matching TRBD1. J gave up 0 bases and V 6 bases, and 7 bases lay outside the gene matches. Germline V lookup: CDR1 MDHEN, CDR2 SYDVKM. The CDR3 covers 15 residues. CDR3 in amino acids: CASRRRGQLNTEAFF. In nucleotides, the CDR3 is TGTGCCAGCAGGCGGAGGGGACAGTTGAACACTGAAGCTTTCTTT.

The V and J genes are TRBV29-1 and TRBJ1-2; 7 bases match TRBD1. The V gene end was trimmed by 3 bases and the J gene end by 3 bases; junction bases not matched to a gene: 7. This CDR3 spans 14 amino acids. Germline V gene lookup returns CDR1 SQVTM and CDR2 ANQGSEA. The CDR3 loop reads CSVDDRVFDYGYTF. In DNA form, the CDR3 reads TGCAGCGTTGACGACAGGGTTTTCGACTATGGCTACACCTTC.

CDR3 sequence (DNA): TGTGCCAGCAGCCAAGGTCCAGCGGGGGGGGTAACAGATACGCAGTATTTT. This codes for CASSQGPAGGVTDTQYF. V gene TRBV4-2 combines with J gene TRBJ2-3; 10 bases fit TRBD2. The junction had 7 bases not matched to a gene; V was cut back by 1 base and J by 3 bases. This CDR3 is 17 amino acids long. The germline CDR1 and CDR2 sequences are LGHNA and YNFKEQ.

The chain employs TRBV6-5 and TRBJ2-1, with 8 bases fitting TRBD2. V trimming: 6 bases; J trimming: 6 bases; junction bases outside the gene matches: 10. The germline V gene encodes CDR1 MNHEY and CDR2 SVGAGI. The CDR3 spans 15 residues. The CDR3 protein is CASRPNPGGGNEQFF. CDR3 coding DNA: TGTGCCAGCAGGCCCAACCCGGGGGGGGGCAATGAGCAGTTCTTC.

The V gene is TRBV28, the J gene TRBJ1-5; 7 positions agree with TRBD1. V lost 3 bases and J lost 6; bases outside the gene matches: 5. This CDR3 has 14 residues. Looked up from germline, CDR1 is MDHEN and CDR2 is SYDVKM. For the CDR3, the DNA is TGTGCCAGCAGTTTGTACAGGGGAAGTCAGCCCCAGCATTTT. Translated, it gives CASSLYRGSQPQHF.